This TCR beta chain was profiled in a study of cytomegalovirus exposure and HLA in healthy donors. Across the whole study: Within an early data release were roughly 90 million unique TCRs drawn from HLA-typed donors. Study outcomes and limitations: Later analysis suggested links between common viral pathogens and several top significant clusters.

PCR employed 60 Vbeta and 13 Jbeta primers. The protocol was immunoSEQ multiplex PCR, while the TCRdb copy is restricted to in-frame clones and leaves out a portion. Of 150,000 to 160,000 clones in the sample, 74% were seen once. The ends were cut back, 8 bases at V and 0 bases at J, with 7 bases in the middle. The CDR3 has 12 amino acids. From germline, CDR1 is SGHDN and CDR2 FVKESK. Comments on this clone: Its antigen is unknown.

The TCR sequence derives from a man between 25 and 39 years old in good health and CMV-seronegative. Sequences were obtained from PBMCs. V gene TRBV14 combines with J gene TRBJ1-1, with a weak D call TRBD1 (6 bases). The CDR3 is CASGQMNTEAFF. The DNA for the CDR3 is TGTGCCAGCGGACAGATGAACACTGAAGCTTTCTTT.